The 13 T cell receptor beta chains below all came from one sample that was sequenced in a study of T-cell memory formation after mild COVID-19. MiXCR, applied by TCRdb to the 5' RACE reads, yields one record per CDR3 protein. Of 150,000 to 200,000 distinct CDR3 sequences in the sample, 10% to 15% were seen once. The specimen sequenced was PBMCs or a T cell subset sorted from them (not recorded which). These receptor sequences come from a man younger than 35 who had mild COVID-19 (a few samples of this study predate the infection). Cell type and time point are not known.

This clonotype was picked up a small number of times. The chain carries TRBV5-1 and TRBJ1-1; a possible D gene is TRBD1 (5 bases). The CDR3 extends over 15 amino acids. The germline gives CDR1 SGHRS, CDR2 YFSETQ. V shed 4 bases and J shed 1 base, with 14 bases lying between them. CDR3 region: CASSGSGASNTEAFF. CDR3 bases: TGCGCCAGCAGCGGCTCTGGGGCATCGAACACTGAAGCTTTCTTT.

This clonotype was observed at least ten times. V gene TRBV15 combines with J gene TRBJ2-3; D remains ambiguous. CDR3 length: 12 amino acids. Trimming removed 0 bases from V and 6 bases from J, with 4 bases in between. The V gene's germline CDR1 is LNHNV and CDR2 YYDKDF (reference sequence). The CDR3 sequence: CATSREGDTQYF. The DNA of the CDR3 is TGTGCCACCAGCAGAGAGGGGGATACGCAGTATTTT.

This clonotype was seen a handful of times. The CDR3 nucleotides read TGTGCCAGCAGTAACTCGGGGAGTCTTGCTTTCTTT. It specifies CASSNSGSLAFF. This chain connects TRBV7-8 to TRBJ1-1; D unclear. Trimming removed 6 bases from V and 11 bases from J, with 16 bases in between. CDR1 and CDR2 (germline): SGHVS, FQNEAQ. The CDR3 is 12 amino acids. Combining the CDR3 with reference TRBV7-8 and TRBJ1-1 gives the whole variable domain GAGVSQSPRYKVAKRGQDVALRCDPISGHVSLFWYQQALGQGPEFLTYFQNEAQLDKSGLPSDRFFAERPEGSVSTLKIQRTQQEDSAVYLCASSNSGSLAFFGQGTRLTVV.

The V gene is TRBV6-6, the J gene TRBJ1-5; possibly TRBD1 for D (6 bases). The CDR3 covers 13 residues. CDR1 MNHNY and CDR2 SVGAGI come from the germline V gene (reference sequence). V was pared by 8 bases and J by 7 bases, with 15 bases between. As DNA, the CDR3 is TGTGCCAGCGCGGTGGGGGGCGAGCAGCCCCAGCATTTT. The encoded protein is CASAVGGEQPQHF.

The rearrangement uses TRBV12-3 or TRBV12-4 and TRBJ2-7; the D call may be TRBD1 or TRBD2 (5 bases each). The V gene lost 1 base and the J gene lost 7 bases, with 17 bases spanning the gap. The CDR3 is 15 amino acids. The CDR3 bases are TGTGCCAGCAGTTTAGGGTCCGGGGACCTCGGAGAGCAGTACTTC. Protein product: CASSLGSGDLGEQYF.

DNA of the CDR3: TGTGCCAGCAGCGTAGTGGGGGAGCAGTACGTC. Translating gives CASSVVGEQYV. The rearrangement links TRBV9 to TRBJ2-7; no clear D gene. Trimming removed 0 bases from V and 7 bases from J, with 5 bases in between. The CDR3 sequence is 11 residues long. Germline CDR1 SGDLS, CDR2 YYNGEE.

The gene calls are TRBV12-3 or TRBV12-4 and TRBJ1-6; D is unresolved. The CDR3 length is 13 residues. The V end lost 0 bases, the J end lost 10 bases, and 7 bases lay between the germline ends. CDR3: CASSLAQESPLHF. In DNA form, the CDR3 reads TGTGCCAGCAGTTTAGCGCAAGAATCACCCCTCCACTTT.

The chain is built from TRBV7-3 and TRBJ2-3; TRBD2 might be the D (6 bases). Trimming removed 3 bases at V and 3 bases at J, with 16 bases between. The CDR3 runs to 16 residues. CDR1 is SGHTA, CDR2 FQGTGA, per germline. The CDR3 protein is CASSLSFTGGTDTQYF. CDR3 nucleotide sequence: TGTGCCAGCAGCTTGAGTTTTACTGGAGGGACAGATACGCAGTATTTT.

V gene TRBV7-9 combines with J gene TRBJ2-6; D perhaps matches TRBD1 (6 bases). CDR1 and CDR2 from the germline V gene are SEHNR and FQNEAQ (reference sequence). CDR3 length: 15 residues. Trimming cost V 8 bases and J 0 bases, with 11 bases left between them. CDR3 bases: TGTGCCAGCGAAAAAGGGGGCTCTGGGGCCAACGTCCTGACTTTC. It encodes CASEKGGSGANVLTF. Looking up the rest from reference TRBV7-9 and TRBJ2-6 gives the full variable domain: DTGVSQNPRHKITKRGQNVTFRCDPISEHNRLYWYRQTLGQGPEFLTYFQNEAQLEKSRLLSDRFSAERPKGSFSTLEIQRTEQGDSAMYLCASEKGGSGANVLTFGAGSRLTVL.

The V call is TRBV6-5, the J call TRBJ2-2; TRBD1 aligns across 8 bases. Trimming at V came to 5 bases and at J to 5 bases, leaving 10 bases not matched to a gene. The CDR3 sequence is 16 residues long. Germline CDR1 MNHEY, CDR2 SVGAGI. The CDR3 region has the DNA TGTGCCAGCAGTCGCGGCCGGGACAGGCTTACCGGGGAGCTGTTTTTT. Its translation is CASSRGRDRLTGELFF.

V is TRBV9 and J is TRBJ2-3; a weak D match, TRBD2 (7 bases). This CDR3 comprises 16 residues. Looked up from germline, CDR1 is SGDLS and CDR2 is YYNGEE. Deletions cut 4 bases from V and 3 bases from J, with 18 bases between. This CDR3 is CASSRSGGAGTDTQYF. In nucleotides, the CDR3 is TGTGCCAGCAGCAGAAGTGGGGGGGCCGGTACAGATACGCAGTATTTT.

The chain carries TRBV5-1 and TRBJ1-5; D call uncertain. With 6 bases removed from V and 2 bases from J, the gap between germline ends came to 15 bases. The CDR3 spans 15 residues. The germline V gene encodes CDR1 SGHRS and CDR2 YFSETQ. CDR3 in amino acids: CASISGRDGNQPQHF. CDR3 DNA sequence: TGCGCCAGCATCAGCGGGCGGGATGGCAATCAGCCCCAGCATTTT.

V is TRBV7-3 and J is TRBJ1-2, with 7 bases identical to TRBD1. CDR1 SGHTA and CDR2 FQGTGA come from the germline V gene. CDR3 size: 17 residues. The V and J ends lost 0 bases and 6 bases, in that order; junction bases with no gene match: 13. CDR3 protein: CASSLTPRTGSSDGYTF. The CDR3 bases are TGTGCCAGCAGCTTAACACCAAGGACAGGCTCGTCAGATGGCTACACCTTC. The complete variable domain, with remaining parts taken from reference TRBV7-3 and TRBJ1-2, reads GAGVSQTPSNKVTEKGKYVELRCDPISGHTALYWYRQSLGQGPEFLIYFQGTGAADDSGLPNDRFFAVRPEGSVSTLKIQRTERGDSAVYLCASSLTPRTGSSDGYTFGSGTRLTVV.